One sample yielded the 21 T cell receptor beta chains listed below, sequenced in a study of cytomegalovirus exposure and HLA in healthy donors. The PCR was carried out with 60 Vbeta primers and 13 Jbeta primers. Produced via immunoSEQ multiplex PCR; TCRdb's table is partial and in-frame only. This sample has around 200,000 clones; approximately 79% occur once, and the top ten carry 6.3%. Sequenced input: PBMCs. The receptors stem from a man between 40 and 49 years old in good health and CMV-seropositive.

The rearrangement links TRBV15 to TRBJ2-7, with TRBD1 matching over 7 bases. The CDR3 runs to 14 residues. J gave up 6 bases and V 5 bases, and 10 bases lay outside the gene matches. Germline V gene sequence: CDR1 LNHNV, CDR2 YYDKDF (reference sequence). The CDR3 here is CATSARQGRGEQYF. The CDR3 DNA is TGTGCCACCAGCGCCAGACAGGGAAGAGGCGAGCAGTACTTC.

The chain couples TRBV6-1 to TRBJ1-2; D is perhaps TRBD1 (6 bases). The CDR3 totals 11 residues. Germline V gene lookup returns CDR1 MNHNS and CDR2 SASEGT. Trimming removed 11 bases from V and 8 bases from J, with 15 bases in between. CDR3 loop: CALRGPLGYTF. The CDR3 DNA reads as TGTGCCCTCAGGGGACCTTTGGGCTACACCTTC.

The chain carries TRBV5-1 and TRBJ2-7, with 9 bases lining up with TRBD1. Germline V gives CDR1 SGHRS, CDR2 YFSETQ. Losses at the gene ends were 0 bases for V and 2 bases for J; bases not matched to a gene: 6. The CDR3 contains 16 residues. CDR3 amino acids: CASSLAGTGHPYEQYF. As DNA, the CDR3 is TGCGCCAGCAGCTTGGCAGGGACAGGGCATCCCTACGAGCAGTACTTC.

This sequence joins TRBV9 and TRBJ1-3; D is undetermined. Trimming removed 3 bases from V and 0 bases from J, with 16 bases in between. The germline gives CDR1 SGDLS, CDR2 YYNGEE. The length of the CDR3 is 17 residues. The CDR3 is CASSATMAVTSGNTIYF. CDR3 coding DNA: TGTGCCAGCAGCGCCACCATGGCGGTCACCTCTGGAAACACCATATATTTT.

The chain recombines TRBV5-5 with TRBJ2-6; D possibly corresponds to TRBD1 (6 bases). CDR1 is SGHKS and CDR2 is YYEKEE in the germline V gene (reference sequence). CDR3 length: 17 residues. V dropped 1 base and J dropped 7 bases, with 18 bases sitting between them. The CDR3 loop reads CASSLLSQGILANVLTF. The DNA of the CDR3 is TGTGCCAGCAGCTTGCTCTCCCAGGGGATACTAGCCAACGTCCTGACTTTC.

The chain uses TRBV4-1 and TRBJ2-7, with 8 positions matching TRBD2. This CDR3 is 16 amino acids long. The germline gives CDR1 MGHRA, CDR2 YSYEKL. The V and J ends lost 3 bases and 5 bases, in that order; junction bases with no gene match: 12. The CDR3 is CASSHKVSRGGDEQYF. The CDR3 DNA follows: TGCGCCAGCAGCCATAAAGTGTCCCGGGGGGGCGACGAGCAGTACTTC.

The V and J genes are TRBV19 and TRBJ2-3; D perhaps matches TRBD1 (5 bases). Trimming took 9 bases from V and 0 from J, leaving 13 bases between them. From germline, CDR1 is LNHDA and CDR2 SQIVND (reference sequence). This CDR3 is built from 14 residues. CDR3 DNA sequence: TGTGCCAGCCAATCGGACATTAGCACAGATACGCAGTATTTT. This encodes CASQSDISTDTQYF.

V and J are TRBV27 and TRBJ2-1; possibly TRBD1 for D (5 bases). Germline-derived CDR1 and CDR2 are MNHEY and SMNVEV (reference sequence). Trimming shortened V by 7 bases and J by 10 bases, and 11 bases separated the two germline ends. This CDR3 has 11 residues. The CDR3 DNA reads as TGTGCCAGCATAAGGGGCGGCGAGCAGTTCTTC. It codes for CASIRGGEQFF.

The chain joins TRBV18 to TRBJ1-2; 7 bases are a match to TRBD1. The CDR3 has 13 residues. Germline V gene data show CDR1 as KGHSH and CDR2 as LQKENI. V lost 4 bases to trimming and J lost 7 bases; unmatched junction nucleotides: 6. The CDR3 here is CASSQATGSGYTF. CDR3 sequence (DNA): TGTGCCAGCTCACAGGCGACAGGGTCTGGCTACACCTTC.

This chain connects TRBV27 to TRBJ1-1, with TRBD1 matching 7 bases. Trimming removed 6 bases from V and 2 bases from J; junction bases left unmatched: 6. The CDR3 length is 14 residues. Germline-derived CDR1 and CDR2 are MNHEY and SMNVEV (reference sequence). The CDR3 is CASSPTGVNTEAFF. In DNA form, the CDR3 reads TGTGCCAGCAGCCCAACAGGGGTCAACACTGAAGCTTTCTTT.

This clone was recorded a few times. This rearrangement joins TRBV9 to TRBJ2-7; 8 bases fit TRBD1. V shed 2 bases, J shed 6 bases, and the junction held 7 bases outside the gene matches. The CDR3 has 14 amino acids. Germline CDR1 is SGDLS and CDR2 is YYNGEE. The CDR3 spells CASSVGQGPGEQYF. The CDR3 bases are TGTGCCAGCAGCGTTGGACAGGGCCCGGGCGAGCAGTACTTC.

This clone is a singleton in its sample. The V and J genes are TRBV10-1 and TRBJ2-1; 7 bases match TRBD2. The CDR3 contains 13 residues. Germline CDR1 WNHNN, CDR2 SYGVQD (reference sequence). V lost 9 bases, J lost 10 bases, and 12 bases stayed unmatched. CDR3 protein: CARTGGFSGEQFF. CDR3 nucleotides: TGCGCCAGGACGGGGGGATTTTCTGGGGAGCAGTTCTTC.

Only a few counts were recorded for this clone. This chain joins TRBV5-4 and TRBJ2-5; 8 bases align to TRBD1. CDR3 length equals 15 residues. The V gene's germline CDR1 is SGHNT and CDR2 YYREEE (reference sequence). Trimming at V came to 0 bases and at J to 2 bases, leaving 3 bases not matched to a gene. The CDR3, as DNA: TGTGCCAGCAGCTTGGCCAGGGGGCTGCAAGAGACCCAGTACTTC. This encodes CASSLARGLQETQYF.

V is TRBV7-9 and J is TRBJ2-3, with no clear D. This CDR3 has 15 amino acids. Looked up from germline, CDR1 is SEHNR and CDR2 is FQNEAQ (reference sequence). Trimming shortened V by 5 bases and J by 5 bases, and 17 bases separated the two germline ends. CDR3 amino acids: CASSSPGSLLDTQYF. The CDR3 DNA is TGTGCCAGCAGCAGTCCAGGCTCGCTTTTAGATACGCAGTATTTT. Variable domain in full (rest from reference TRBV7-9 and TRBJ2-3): DTGVSQNPRHKITKRGQNVTFRCDPISEHNRLYWYRQTLGQGPEFLTYFQNEAQLEKSRLLSDRFSAERPKGSFSTLEIQRTEQGDSAMYLCASSSPGSLLDTQYFGPGTRLTVL.

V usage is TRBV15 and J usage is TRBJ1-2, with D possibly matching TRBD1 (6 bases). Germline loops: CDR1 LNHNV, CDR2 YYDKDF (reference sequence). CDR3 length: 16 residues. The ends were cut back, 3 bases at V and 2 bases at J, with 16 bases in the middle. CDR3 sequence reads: CATSRGNRDGNYGYTF. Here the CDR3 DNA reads TGTGCCACCAGCAGGGGGAACAGGGACGGGAACTATGGCTACACCTTC.

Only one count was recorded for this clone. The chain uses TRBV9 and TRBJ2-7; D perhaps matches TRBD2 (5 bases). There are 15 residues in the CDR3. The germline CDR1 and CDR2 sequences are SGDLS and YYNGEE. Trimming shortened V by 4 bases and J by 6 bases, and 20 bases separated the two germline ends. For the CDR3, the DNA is TGTGCCAGCAGCCCCGGACTGACACTAACCTCCGAGCAGTACTTC. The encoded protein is CASSPGLTLTSEQYF.

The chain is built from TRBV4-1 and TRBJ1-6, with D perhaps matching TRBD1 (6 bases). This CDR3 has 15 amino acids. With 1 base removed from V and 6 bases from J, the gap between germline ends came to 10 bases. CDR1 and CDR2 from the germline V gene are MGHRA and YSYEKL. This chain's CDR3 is CASSQADSLNSPLHF. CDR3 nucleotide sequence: TGCGCCAGCAGCCAAGCGGACAGTCTTAATTCACCCCTCCACTTT.

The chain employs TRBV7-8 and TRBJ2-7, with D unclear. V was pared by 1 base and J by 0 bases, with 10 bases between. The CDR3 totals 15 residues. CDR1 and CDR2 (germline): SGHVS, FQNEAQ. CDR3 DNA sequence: TGTGCCAGCAGCTTAGTCGGTCAAGCCTCCTACGAGCAGTACTTC. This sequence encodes CASSLVGQASYEQYF.

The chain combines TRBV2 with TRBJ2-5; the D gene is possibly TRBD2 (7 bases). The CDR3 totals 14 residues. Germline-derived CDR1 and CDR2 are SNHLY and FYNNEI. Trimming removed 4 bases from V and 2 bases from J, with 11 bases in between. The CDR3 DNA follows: TGTGCCAGCAGTGTGGGGGGGCTACAAGAGACCCAGTACTTC. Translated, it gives CASSVGGLQETQYF.

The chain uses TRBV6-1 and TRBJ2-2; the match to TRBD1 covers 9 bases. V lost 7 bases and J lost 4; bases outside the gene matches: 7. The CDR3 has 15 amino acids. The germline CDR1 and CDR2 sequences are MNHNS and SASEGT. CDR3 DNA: TGTGCCAGCACTAGGGACAGGGTGGGCACCGGGGAGCTGTTTTTT. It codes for CASTRDRVGTGELFF.

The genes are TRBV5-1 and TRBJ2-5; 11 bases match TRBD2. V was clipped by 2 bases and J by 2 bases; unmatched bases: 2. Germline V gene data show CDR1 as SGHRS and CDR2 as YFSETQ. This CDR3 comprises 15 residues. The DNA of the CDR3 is TGCGCCAGCAGCTTATCTAGCGGGGGGCAAGAGACCCAGTACTTC. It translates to CASSLSSGGQETQYF.